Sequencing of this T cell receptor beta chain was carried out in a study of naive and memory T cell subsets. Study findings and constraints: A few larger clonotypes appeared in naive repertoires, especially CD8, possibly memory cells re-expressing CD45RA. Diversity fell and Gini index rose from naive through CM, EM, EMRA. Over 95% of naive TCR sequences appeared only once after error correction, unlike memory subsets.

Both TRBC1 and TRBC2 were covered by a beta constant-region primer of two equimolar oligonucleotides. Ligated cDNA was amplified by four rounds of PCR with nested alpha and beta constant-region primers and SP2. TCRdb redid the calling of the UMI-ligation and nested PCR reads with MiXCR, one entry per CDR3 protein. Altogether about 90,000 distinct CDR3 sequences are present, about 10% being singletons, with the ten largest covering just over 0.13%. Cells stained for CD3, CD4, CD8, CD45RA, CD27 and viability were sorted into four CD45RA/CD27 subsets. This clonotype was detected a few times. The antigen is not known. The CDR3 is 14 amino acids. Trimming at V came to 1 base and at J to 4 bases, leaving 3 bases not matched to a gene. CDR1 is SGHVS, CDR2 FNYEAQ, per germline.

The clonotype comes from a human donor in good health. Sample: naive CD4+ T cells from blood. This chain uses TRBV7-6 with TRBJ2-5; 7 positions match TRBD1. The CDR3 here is CASSLETGLETQYF. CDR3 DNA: TGTGCCAGCAGCTTAGAGACAGGGTTAGAGACCCAGTACTTC.